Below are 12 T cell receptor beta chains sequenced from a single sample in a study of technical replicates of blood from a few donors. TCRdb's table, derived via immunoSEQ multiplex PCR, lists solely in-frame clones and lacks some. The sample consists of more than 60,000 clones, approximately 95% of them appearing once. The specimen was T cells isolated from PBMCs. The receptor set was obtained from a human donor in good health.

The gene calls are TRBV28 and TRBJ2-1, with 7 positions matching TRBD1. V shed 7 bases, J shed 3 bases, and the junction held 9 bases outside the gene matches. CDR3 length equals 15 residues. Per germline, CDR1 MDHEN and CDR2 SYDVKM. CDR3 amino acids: CASTYAGTVYNEQFF. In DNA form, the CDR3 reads TGTGCCAGCACCTACGCCGGGACAGTCTACAATGAGCAGTTCTTC.

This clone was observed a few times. CDR3 amino acids: CASGAGPSNSPLHF. The CDR3 region has the DNA TGCGCCAGCGGGGCCGGGCCCTCTAATTCACCCCTCCACTTT. The chain joins TRBV5-1 to TRBJ1-6; D might be TRBD1 (5 bases). Trimming cost V 7 bases and J 6 bases, with 14 bases left between them. The CDR3 contains 14 residues. The germline CDR1 and CDR2 sequences are SGHRS and YFSETQ.

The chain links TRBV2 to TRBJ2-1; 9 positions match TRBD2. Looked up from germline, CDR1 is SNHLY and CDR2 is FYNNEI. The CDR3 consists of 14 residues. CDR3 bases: TGTGCTTGGATAGCGGGGGATACCTACAATGAGCAGTTCTTC. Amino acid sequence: CAWIAGDTYNEQFF.

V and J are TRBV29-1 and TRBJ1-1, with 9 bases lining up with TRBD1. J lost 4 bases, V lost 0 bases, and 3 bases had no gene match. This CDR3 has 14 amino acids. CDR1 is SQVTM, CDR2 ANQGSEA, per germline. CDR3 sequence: CSVEEPTGGTEAFF. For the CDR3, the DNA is TGCAGCGTTGAAGAACCGACAGGGGGCACTGAAGCTTTCTTT.

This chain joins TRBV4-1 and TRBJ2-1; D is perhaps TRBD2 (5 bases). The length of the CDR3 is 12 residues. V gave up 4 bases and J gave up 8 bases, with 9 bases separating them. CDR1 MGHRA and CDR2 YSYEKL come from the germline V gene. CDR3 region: CASSPGGDEQFF. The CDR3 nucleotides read TGCGCCAGCAGCCCAGGAGGAGATGAGCAGTTCTTC.

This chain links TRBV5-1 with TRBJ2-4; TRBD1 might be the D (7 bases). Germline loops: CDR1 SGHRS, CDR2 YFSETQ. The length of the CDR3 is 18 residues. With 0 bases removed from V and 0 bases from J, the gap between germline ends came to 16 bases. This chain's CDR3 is CASSLEGLNRGAKNIQYF. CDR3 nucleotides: TGCGCCAGCAGCTTGGAGGGACTGAACAGGGGAGCCAAAAACATTCAGTACTTC.

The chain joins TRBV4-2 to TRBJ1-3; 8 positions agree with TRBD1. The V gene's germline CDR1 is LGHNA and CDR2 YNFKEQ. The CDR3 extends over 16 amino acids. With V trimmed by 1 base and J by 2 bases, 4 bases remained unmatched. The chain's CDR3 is CASSQGDRTTGNTIYF. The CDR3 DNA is TGTGCCAGCAGCCAAGGGGACAGGACAACTGGAAACACCATATATTTT.

CDR3 DNA sequence: TGCGCCAGCAGCTTGGAGGCAGGGTCTCACAATGAGCAGTTCTTC. Translated: CASSLEAGSHNEQFF. The chain employs TRBV5-1 and TRBJ2-1; D is perhaps TRBD1 (5 bases). Germline V gene sequence: CDR1 SGHRS, CDR2 YFSETQ. CDR3 length: 15 residues. V dropped 0 bases and J dropped 5 bases, with 12 bases sitting between them.

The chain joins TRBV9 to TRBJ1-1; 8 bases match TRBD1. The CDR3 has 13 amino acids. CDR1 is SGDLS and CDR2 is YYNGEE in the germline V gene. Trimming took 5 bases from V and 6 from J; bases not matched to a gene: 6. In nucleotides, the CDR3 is TGTGCCAGCAGTTTGACAGGGGTTGCTGAAGCTTTCTTT. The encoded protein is CASSLTGVAEAFF.

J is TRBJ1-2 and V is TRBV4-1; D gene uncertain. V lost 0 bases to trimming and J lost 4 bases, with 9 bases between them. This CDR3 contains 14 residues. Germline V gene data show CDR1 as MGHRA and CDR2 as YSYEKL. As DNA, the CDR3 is TGCGCCAGCAGCCAAGAATTCCCTAGCTATGGCTACACCTTC. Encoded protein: CASSQEFPSYGYTF.

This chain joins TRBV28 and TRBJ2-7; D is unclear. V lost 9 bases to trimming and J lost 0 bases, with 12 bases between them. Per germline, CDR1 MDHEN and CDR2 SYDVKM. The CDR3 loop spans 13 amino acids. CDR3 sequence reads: CASRPGYSYEQYF. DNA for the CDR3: TGTGCCAGTCGTCCAGGTTACTCCTACGAGCAGTACTTC.

This chain's CDR3 is CASSFTGSYEQYF. The CDR3 DNA is TGTGCCAGCAGTTTTACGGGATCCTACGAGCAGTACTTC. The chain has TRBV7-2 and TRBJ2-7; D is perhaps TRBD2 (5 bases). Per germline, CDR1 SGHTA and CDR2 FQGNSA. This CDR3 comprises 13 residues. Trimming stripped 6 bases from V and 1 base from J, with 10 bases between.